This T cell receptor (beta chain) derives from a study of cytomegalovirus exposure and HLA in healthy donors. Germline assignment: CDR1 SGHTS and CDR2 YDEGEE. Trimming stripped 1 base from V and 4 bases from J, with 11 bases between. The CDR3 totals 14 residues. Both 60 Vbeta primers and 13 Jbeta primers went into the PCR. Profiling relied on immunoSEQ multiplex PCR, and the TCRdb table lists in-frame clones only, not all of them. The data include approximately 110,000 clones; the top ten clones carry roughly 2.5%. The sequence was obtained from a young man in good health and CMV-seronegative. The source material was PBMCs. The chain combines TRBV5-8 with TRBJ2-5, with D perhaps matching TRBD2 (6 bases). The CDR3 protein is CASSLRRGGETQYF. DNA for the CDR3: TGTGCCAGCAGCTTGCGGCGGGGAGGAGAGACCCAGTACTTC.